This entry concerns a single T cell receptor (beta chain). Its antigen specificity is not known. No per-base quality is available; no much larger clone lies one base away. These data are taken from a study of shared clonotypes between healthy human individuals (dated by TCRdb to 2020 to 2022). Background for the entire study: A couple of women and a few men aged 18 to 49 years were included in the cohort. For each donor, CD4 naive and CD4 memory were each run on three plates, CD8 naive on two plates, and CD8 memory on one plate. Each donor's leukapheresis produced roughly between roughly 0.94 and 9.5 billion PBMCs. To estimate repertoire size and how much clonotypes are shared between individuals, the study performed deep sequencing of blood TCR repertoires from about 5 healthy adults. To increase sequencing depth and limit assay-specific biases, TCR repertoire library preparation and sequencing were carried out by different laboratories using diverse techniques. The paper as a whole reports these results and caveats: Sampling was limited to blood, and TCR repertoires in tissue likely differ from TCR repertoires in blood. Even with the large sequencing depth, rarefaction of the sorted-subset datasets indicated that sequencing was incomplete. Compared with non-shared clonotypes, the clonotypes found in all four sorted-subset donors had higher generation probabilities. When a handful of donors were compared, the shared fraction of clonotypes was approximately 5% for naive CD4, about 4% for naive CD8, roughly 2.5% for memory CD4, and 0.35% to 0.5% for memory CD8. Because the study included a small number of donors, the genetic and exposure-history diversity represented was limited. Naive subsets generally had larger estimated clonotype richness than memory subsets. Pairwise subsampling led to the expectation that sequencing depth would affect the degree of clonotype sharing among donors.

V gives up 3 bases and J gives up 0 bases, and the segment between their germline ends measures 12 bases. Including cysteine and phenylalanine, the CDR3 has 15 amino acids. Solely the CDR3 DNA is kept, with 45 bases framed from the first base. The germline V gene provides CDR1 SGHTA and CDR2 FQGTGA. Donors were healthy HIV-negative adults with no recently reported acute infections or vaccinations. All donors were Caucasian adults living in Nashville, Tennessee, USA. CD4+ T cells were enriched by magnetic negative selection; naive cells were then positively selected on CD45RA, and the negative fraction formed the memory subset. After blood collection by leukapheresis, PBMCs were isolated using Ficoll-Histopaque density gradient centrifugation and then cryopreserved in the vapor phase of liquid nitrogen. Purity and quantity of every magnetically sorted T cell population were checked by analytical flow cytometry. From each sorted fraction, genomic DNA was isolated and quantified by UV absorbance on a Nanodrop 2000c.

Using the deep immunoSEQ assay, TCR CDR3 regions were amplified from genomic DNA by multiplex PCR. Genomic DNA extracted from each cell subset was distributed evenly over all wells of several immunoSEQ 96-well plates, and each plate served as one replicate. Each replicate PCR for sorted subsets received 200 ng genomic DNA, equal to about 30,000 T cell genomes. Purified libraries were quantified with a Qubit 3.0 fluorometer, sized on a Bioanalyzer 2100, and re-quantified with the KAPA Library Quantification kit. Every immunoSEQ 96-well plate was sequenced on a dedicated single-read 150-cycle Illumina NextSeq 550 flow cell. Turning to the authors' computational methods: The immunoSEQ output contained only junctional sequences without quality scores, so filtering could not match that applied to full-length reads. Sequences were annotated with PyIR, a Python wrapper for IgBLAST v1.9, and V/J genes and CDR3 were assigned using IMGT germline references. Reads were removed for weak V/J assignments (E-value above 1e-6), missing CDR3, stop codons, out-of-frame junctions, or ambiguous translated residues. V3J clonotypes were defined as sequences sharing the same inferred V gene, J gene, and CDR3 amino acid sequence. Percentage overlap between repertoires was calculated by dividing the number of shared unique clonotypes by the size of the smaller repertoire. RTK rarefaction, the Chao1 estimator, and Recon v2.1 estimates of unobserved clonotypes were used to assess repertoire richness. Generation probabilities were computed with OLGA for all TCRbeta clonotypes obtained by the gDNA method from four donors. As stored in TCRdb, this immuneACCESS dataset retains in-frame rearrangements with V and J assigned. A fraction of the clones does not appear; measured against another copy, unresolved V genes explain less than half of the discrepancy, and the remainder lacks a known reason. V, J and clone size reflect that table, while D and trimming were determined from the DNA. Counted in this sample were over a million clones; just under 99% of them appeared once. The ten largest account for 0.36% of the sample.

The sequence was collected from a young man in good health. Sequencing was carried out using naive CD4+ T cells sorted from blood. The sample's cell subset or site label is to be understood as: CD45RA+ positively selected. The chain is made from TRBV7-3 and TRBJ2-7; the D gene may be TRBD1 or TRBD2, since each aligns over 5 bases. The CDR3 protein sequence reads: CASSFYHGTSYEQYF. The DNA sequence is TGTGCCAGCAGCTTTTATCACGGGACCTCCTACGAGCAGTACTTC.